The present TCR beta chain was sequenced within a study of blood T cells in healthy people across ages (dated by TCRdb to the mid-2010s). At the level of the whole study: In model experiments, template switching captured roughly one uniquely barcoded TCR beta cDNA molecule for every two T cells. To avoid experimental bias, donors of different ages were spread randomly across the sequencing lanes. The donors were split into four age groups: young (average 16 years), middle-aged (39), aged (over 55) and long-lived (82). Age-related changes in TCR beta repertoire diversity were measured in the study by deep sequencing normalized with unique cDNA molecular identifiers. Using the same blood draw, the study looked at two additional independent replicas of 1 million unique cDNA reads for two donors, one aged 18 to 30 and the other aged 80 or older.

Study-wide findings and limitations: Observed TCR beta diversity per million T cells fell roughly linearly with age, and a significant reduction was already apparent by age around 40. Compared with the aged group, more naive CD4+ T cells, fewer expanded clones and increased TCR diversity were shown by the long-lived group, suggesting age selection. Estimates of total diversity based on one million sequenced T cells were considered lower bounds and underestimates. Observed TCR beta diversity correlated strongly with the percentage of naive T cells measured by flow cytometry. Donor CMV infection status was unknown, potentially confounding age-related changes in expanded clonotypes. Since profiling was done on bulk unsorted PBMCs, naive and antigen-experienced compartments could not be conclusively compared.

The CDR3 runs 13 amino acids, cysteine and phenylalanine included. This entry keeps only the CDR3 DNA: 39 bases, framed from base 1. A distance of 14 bases separates the germline ends of V and J, which lose 6 bases and 8 bases respectively. The germline V gene (reference sequence) gives CDR1 as SEHNR and CDR2 as FQNEAQ. Library method: 5' RACE. Instrument used: Illumina HiSeq 2500. A second PCR of 7 to 11 cycles was run with a J-beta primer mix and a sample-barcoded 5' primer. A template-switch 5' adaptor carrying 12 random nucleotides introduced a unique molecular identifier onto each TCR beta cDNA molecule. At least 3 million CDR3-containing paired-end reads were obtained from each sample. All of the RNA was converted into first-strand cDNA using the Mint cDNA synthesis kit, with a TRBC-specific oligonucleotide serving as the primer. After uracil-DNA glycosylase treatment, a first 18-cycle PCR used universal primers M1SS and BC2_uni_R on all cDNA. Concerning the study's data processing: For normalization, 1 million high-quality reads, each with a distinct molecular identifier, were randomly selected from each sample. Reads with shared molecular identifiers were discarded instead of being binned into consensus sequences. CDR3 identification, clonotype clustering and error correction used MiTCR with a Q25 quality threshold and the strictest error-elimination algorithm. A nonparametric unseen species model using Euler transformation provided a lower-bound estimate of total TCR beta diversity. In TCRdb, the public reads were trimmed at Q25 with fastp and aligned with MiXCR, with productive beta chains retained. CDR3 protein duplicates are merged, each entry listing the most common genes and DNA. The V and J calls and clone size are TCRdb's, not the authors'. Within this sample are about 760,000 distinct CDR3 sequences, with approximately 60% of them counted one time only. About a quarter of the sample lies in the top ten.

Systemically healthy Caucasian individuals from Russia, approximately 39 in total and aged roughly 6 to 100 years, were included as donors. Each donor gave approximately 9.3 milliliters of peripheral blood, collected into EDTA-treated Vacutainer tubes. Ficoll-Paque density-gradient centrifugation was used to isolate PBMCs, with at least 6.5 million per sample. Total RNA, at least 5.5 micrograms per sample, was extracted from PBMCs with Trizol reagent. Naive CD45RAhigh/CD27high T cell percentages were measured by flow cytometry on a PBMC aliquot from every donor. A remark on this clonotype: Its binding antigen is unknown. The sample holds no much larger clone one base away, and base qualities are not on file.

This sequence was found in a man aged 35 to 55 in good health. The chain couples TRBV7-9 to TRBJ2-1; TRBD1 could be the D gene, as 6 bases match. The sequenced sample was blood. This receptor carries the CDR3 CASRRNRDHEQFF. The nucleotide sequence reads as follows: TGTGCCAGCAGAAGGAACAGGGACCATGAGCAGTTCTTC.